These T cell receptor beta chains were read from a single sample in a study of technical replicates of blood from a handful of donors. Repertoires were generated with immunoSEQ multiplex PCR, while TCRdb's copy carries only in-frame clones and drops some. The sample records roughly 79,000 clones, 90% to 96% being singletons. Sequencing used T cells isolated from PBMCs. These receptors were obtained from a human donor in good health. CDR3s include the opening cysteine and the closing phenylalanine or tryptophan. A D gene is named only where the DNA matches it firmly. For some rows the clone size is stated as once, few or many, or as a class when expanded; others skip it.

-	TRBV7-8	-	TRBJ2-7	TGTGCCAGCAGCTATCCCCCCCAGGGCCGGCAGGTAGAGCAGTACTTC	CASSYPPQGRQVEQYF
TRBD2	TRBV7-3	-	TRBJ2-1	TGTGCCAGCAGCTTGCGGGAGGGCCCCAATGAGCAGTTCTTC	CASSLREGPNEQFF
-	TRBV30	-	TRBJ1-2	TGTGCCTGGATCCCCCTCGGGGACTATAACTATGGCTACACCTTC	CAWIPLGDYNYGYTF
-	TRBV2	once	TRBJ2-7	TGTGCCAGCATCAGGGGTTACGAGCAGTACTTC	CASIRGYEQYF
-	TRBV5-1	-	TRBJ2-3	TGCGCCAGCAGCTTGGGTCTTTCCGGGATGCTAAAAGGAGATACGCAGTATTTT	CASSLGLSGMLKGDTQYF
-	TRBV11-1	-	TRBJ1-5	TGTGCCAGCAGCTTGAGCGGCAATCAGCCCCAGCATTTT	CASSLSGNQPQHF
-	TRBV7-9	-	TRBJ1-1	TGTGCCAGCAGCTTCGGGGATACTGAAGCTTTCTTT	CASSFGDTEAFF
TRBD1	TRBV30	few	TRBJ1-1	TGTGCCTGGAGGACTTATACAGGGGACACTGAAGCTTTCTTT	CAWRTYTGDTEAFF
TRBD1	TRBV9	-	TRBJ1-2	TGTGCCAGCAGCCCACAGGGGGGGGGCACCTATGGCTACACCTTC	CASSPQGGGTYGYTF
-	TRBV7-9	-	TRBJ1-1	TGTGCCAGCAGCTTATTCCTTGACACTGAAGCTTTCTTT	CASSLFLDTEAFF
TRBD1	TRBV11-3	-	TRBJ2-2	TGTGCCAGCAGCTTAATGGCCGGGACAGGGAACACCGGGGAGCTGTTTTTT	CASSLMAGTGNTGELFF
-	TRBV4-2	-	TRBJ2-7	TGTGCCAGCAGCCAATATCCAGGGAACTACGAGCAGTACTTC	CASSQYPGNYEQYF
TRBD2	TRBV19	once	TRBJ2-1	TGTGCCAGTAGTCTCCACCGACTAGCGGGAGGATTTGGGGAGCAGTTCTTC	CASSLHRLAGGFGEQFF
-	TRBV19	-	TRBJ2-7	TGTGCCAGTAGCTGGGCACAGCAAGAGTCCTACGAGCAGTACTTC	CASSWAQQESYEQYF
-	TRBV6-1	-	TRBJ2-5	TGTGCCAGCAGTGAAAATACAGGGAGAGAAGAGACCCAGTACTTC	CASSENTGREETQYF
TRBD2	TRBV6-5	-	TRBJ2-1	TGTGCCAGCACCGAAGGGCTAGCGGCCGAGCAGTTCTTC	CASTEGLAAEQFF
TRBD1	TRBV6-1	-	TRBJ2-2	TGTGCCAGCAGTTCCTACAGGGGTAGCACCGGGGAGCTGTTTTTT	CASSSYRGSTGELFF
TRBD1	TRBV7-9	-	TRBJ1-1	TGTGCCAGCAGCTTGACAGGGACGGGTGAAGCTTTCTTT	CASSLTGTGEAFF
TRBD1	TRBV5-1	-	TRBJ2-7	TGCGCCAGCAGCTTGACAGGGGACTCCTACGAGCAGTACTTC	CASSLTGDSYEQYF
TRBD1	TRBV10-3	-	TRBJ2-7	TGTGCCATCAGTGCAAGGGCAGGGGGCGCAGGAGAGCAGTACTTC	CAISARAGGAGEQYF
-	TRBV23-1	-	TRBJ1-5	TGCGCCAGCAGTCAACCCCGAGTCCCCAATCAGCCCCAGCATTTT	CASSQPRVPNQPQHF
TRBD2	TRBV5-1	once	TRBJ2-7	TGCGCCAGCAGTCGGGGGGTTGGGCAGGCCCTCCACGAGCAGTACTTC	CASSRGVGQALHEQYF
-	TRBV19	-	TRBJ2-7	TGTGCCAGTAGTATGGTCAGCTCCTACGAGCAGTACTTC	CASSMVSSYEQYF
TRBD2	TRBV11-3	few	TRBJ2-7	TGTGCCAGCAGCTTAGAAAGGGGAGGTAGCGGGCCTTCCTACGAGCAGTACTTC	CASSLERGGSGPSYEQYF
TRBD1	TRBV19	-	TRBJ1-1	TGTGCCAGTAGTAGACAGGGAGACACTGAAGCTTTCTTT	CASSRQGDTEAFF
TRBD2	TRBV27	-	TRBJ2-7	TGTGCCAGCAGTTTTGGAGCGGGGGTATACGAGCAGTACTTC	CASSFGAGVYEQYF
-	TRBV7-8	-	TRBJ2-2	TGTGCCGGGGATACCGGGGTTGTCGGGGAGCTGTTTTTT	CAGDTGVVGELFF
-	TRBV6-1	-	TRBJ1-3	TGTACCCGAGGTTGGCACGAAGGAAACACCATATATTTT	CTRGWHEGNTIYF
TRBD2	TRBV29-1	-	TRBJ2-1	TGCAGCGTTGAAGTCACTAGCGGGAGAATCAAGTTCTTC	CSVEVTSGRIKFF
-	TRBV15	-	TRBJ1-5	TGTGCCACCAGCAGAGATCGTAGCCAGCCCCAGCATTTT	CATSRDRSQPQHF
TRBD2	TRBV5-6	few	TRBJ2-2	TGTGCCAGCAGCTTGGGCTTTCGGGGGGGATTCACCGGGGAGCTGTTTTTT	CASSLGFRGGFTGELFF
-	TRBV7-8	-	TRBJ1-1	TGTGCCAGCAGCCCCCGGGGGGGGAAAGACACTGAAGCTTTCTTT	CASSPRGGKDTEAFF
-	TRBV27	-	TRBJ1-5	TGTGCCAGCAGTTTACAGGGTTATCAGCCCCAGCATTTT	CASSLQGYQPQHF
TRBD2	TRBV6-5	-	TRBJ2-3	TGTGCCAGCAGGACTAGCGGGAGCACAGATACGCAGTATTTT	CASRTSGSTDTQYF
-	TRBV15	once	TRBJ1-5	TGTGCCACCAGCAGAGATTGGGGCCCTGGTGCCCAGCATTTT	CATSRDWGPGAQHF
TRBD2	TRBV7-8	-	TRBJ2-3	TGTGCCAGCAGCCCTGGGACTAGCGGGAGAATTCTCGCAGATACGCAGTATTTT	CASSPGTSGRILADTQYF
TRBD2	TRBV27	-	TRBJ2-7	TGTGCCAGCAGCTTAGGGGGACTAGGCGAGCAGTACTTC	CASSLGGLGEQYF
TRBD2	TRBV2	-	TRBJ2-7	TGTGCCAGCAGTGAGGGGACTAGCGGGACGGAGTTATACGAGCAGTACTTC	CASSEGTSGTELYEQYF
-	TRBV2	-	TRBJ1-3	TGTGCCAGCAAGATTGGGGCGTCCTCTGGAAACACCATATATTTT	CASKIGASSGNTIYF
TRBD1	TRBV13	once	TRBJ1-1	TGTGCCAGCAGTGAGACCGGGACAGGGGGTCTAGTGGGAGCTTTCTTT	CASSETGTGGLVGAFF
-	TRBV19	-	TRBJ1-2	TGTGCCAGTAGTATAGGGAGAGGCAGCTCCTATGGCTACACCTTC	CASSIGRGSSYGYTF
TRBD2	TRBV6-4	-	TRBJ2-4	TGTGCCAGGGGCGGGAGAGAGGGCAAAAACATTCAGTACTTC	CARGGREGKNIQYF
-	TRBV6-5	-	TRBJ2-7	TGTGCCAGCAGTTACAGGGGATCCTACGAGCAGTACTTC	CASSYRGSYEQYF
TRBD2	TRBV9	-	TRBJ2-7	TGTGCCAGCAGCGATGCTAGCGGGAGTCGTACTCCCTACGAGCAGTACTTC	CASSDASGSRTPYEQYF
-	TRBV5-1	once	TRBJ1-2	TGCGCCAGCAGCTTGAACACGGACAATTACTATGGCTACACCTTC	CASSLNTDNYYGYTF
-	TRBV27	-	TRBJ2-6	TGTGCCAGCAGTTTGACCGGAGCAGCCGGGGCCAACGTCCTGACTTTC	CASSLTGAAGANVLTF
-	TRBV28	-	TRBJ2-4	TGTGCCAGCAGTTTAACTAGCCTTAGCCCTATCTGGTACTTC	CASSLTSLSPIWYF
-	TRBV27	-	TRBJ2-7	TGTGCCAGCAGTTCTAGCTCCTACGAGCAGTACTTC	CASSSSSYEQYF
TRBD1	TRBV6-6	-	TRBJ1-5	TGTGCCAGCTGCACCTCTAAGGGGGCCCAGCCCCAGCATTTT	CASCTSKGAQPQHF